These 30 T cell receptor beta chains originate from one sample sequenced in a study of shared clonotypes between healthy human individuals. Measured with immunoSEQ multiplex PCR; TCRdb has only the in-frame clones, and not every one. The repertoire holds fewer than 3 million clones, with roughly 92% as singletons. Sequencing used naive CD4+ T cells from PBMCs. The sample's subset: CD45RA+ positively selected. The source is a man between 18 and 29 years old in good health. Some clones in this sample may be carry-over from other donors' samples.

The V gene is TRBV9, the J gene TRBJ1-3; the D gene is possibly TRBD1 (5 bases). The V gene lost 2 bases and the J gene lost 0 bases, with 18 bases spanning the gap. This CDR3 has 18 amino acids. Germline lookup yields CDR1 SGDLS and CDR2 YYNGEE. In nucleotides, the CDR3 is TGTGCCAGCAGCGTCGGCAGCTTCGGGGGGTTCTCTGGAAACACCATATATTTT. Translating it yields CASSVGSFGGFSGNTIYF.

The V call is TRBV7-8, the J call TRBJ2-5; D perhaps matches TRBD1 (7 bases). CDR1 and CDR2 from the germline V gene are SGHVS and FQNEAQ. The CDR3 contains 14 residues. V gave up 5 bases and J gave up 4 bases, with 14 bases separating them. This chain's CDR3 is CASSGTGEAETQYF. CDR3 nucleotide sequence: TGTGCCAGCAGCGGAACAGGGGAGGCAGAGACCCAGTACTTC.

This sequence joins TRBV5-6 and TRBJ2-2; 11 bases fit TRBD2. The CDR3 loop spans 18 amino acids. Germline lookup yields CDR1 SGHDT and CDR2 YYEEEE. V was pared by 0 bases and J by 5 bases, with 9 bases of the junction left unmatched. CDR3 DNA sequence: TGTGCCAGCAGCTTGGGCCTAGCGGGAGGATTATCAACCGGGGAGCTGTTTTTT. Amino acids: CASSLGLAGGLSTGELFF.

The chain couples TRBV11-3 to TRBJ1-1; 7 nucleotides agree with TRBD1. Germline trimming cut 4 bases from V and 3 bases from J; bases unmatched to any gene: 2. The germline gives CDR1 SGHNT, CDR2 YENEEA. CDR3 length: 13 amino acids. CDR3 residues: CASSWGTDTEAFF. In DNA form, the CDR3 reads TGTGCCAGCAGCTGGGGGACAGACACTGAAGCTTTCTTT.

The V gene is TRBV5-4, the J gene TRBJ2-1; D gene ambiguous. Trimming left V 0 bases short and J 7 bases short, with 8 bases between. CDR3 length: 13 amino acids. CDR1 and CDR2 (germline): SGHNT, YYREEE (reference sequence). CDR3 loop: CASSLVMNNEQFF. The CDR3 DNA is TGTGCCAGCAGCTTGGTCATGAATAATGAGCAGTTCTTC.

The rearrangement uses TRBV18 and TRBJ2-5; D uncertain. CDR1 and CDR2 from the germline V gene are KGHSH and LQKENI. Trimming took 3 bases from V and 1 from J, leaving 6 bases between them. The CDR3 runs 13 residues. In DNA form, the CDR3 reads TGTGCCAGCTCACCCACTATCCAAGAGACCCAGTACTTC. Protein sequence: CASSPTIQETQYF.

In the case of this clone: Other DNA variants within this sample encode the same CDR3. The J gene is TRBJ2-7, the V gene TRBV5-4; 9 nucleotides agree with TRBD1. The J segment lost 4 bases and the V segment lost 4 bases, leaving 6 bases of the junction unmatched. CDR3 length: 14 residues. Looked up from germline, CDR1 is SGHNT and CDR2 is YYREEE (reference sequence). The CDR3 protein is CASSLGQGWYEQYF. Here the CDR3 DNA reads TGTGCCAGCAGCCTAGGACAGGGGTGGTACGAGCAGTACTTC.

The V and J genes are TRBV7-9 and TRBJ1-5, with D possibly matching TRBD1 (6 bases). Trimming took off 2 bases at V and 9 bases at J, with 11 bases between the two ends. Germline assignment: CDR1 SEHNR and CDR2 FQNEAQ (reference sequence). This CDR3 comprises 13 residues. The CDR3 region has the DNA TGTGCCAGCAGCTTAACGGGGGCAGGGCCCCAGCATTTT. This translates into CASSLTGAGPQHF.

This sequence joins TRBV5-6 and TRBJ1-3, with D perhaps TRBD1 (5 bases). Germline CDR1 and CDR2: SGHDT and YYEEEE. Trimming pared 4 bases from V and 5 bases from J, leaving 13 bases between. The CDR3 sequence is 14 residues long. The CDR3 loop reads CASSQAGMRNTIYF. DNA of the CDR3: TGTGCCAGCAGCCAGGCAGGGATGCGAAACACCATATATTTT.

The chain recombines TRBV30 with TRBJ2-2, with D tentatively TRBD2 (5 bases). The CDR3 has 13 amino acids. V was clipped by 2 bases and J by 7 bases, with 11 bases between them. CDR1 is GTSNPN and CDR2 is SVGIG in the germline V gene (reference sequence). CDR3 region: CAWSPWELGELFF. The CDR3 DNA reads TGTGCCTGGAGTCCATGGGAGCTCGGGGAGCTGTTTTTT.

The genes are TRBV5-1 and TRBJ1-3, with D possibly TRBD1 on 6 matching bases. Germline V gene sequence: CDR1 SGHRS, CDR2 YFSETQ. The CDR3 covers 15 residues. Trimming left V 4 bases short and J 2 bases short, with 13 bases between. Written as DNA, the CDR3 is TGCGCCAGCAGCGCTTCGGACAGAACTGGAAACACCATATATTTT. Translating gives CASSASDRTGNTIYF. The full variable domain, rest sourced from reference TRBV5-1 and TRBJ1-3, is KAGVTQTPRYLIKTRGQQVTLSCSPISGHRSVSWYQQTPGQGLQFLFEYFSETQRNKGNFPGRFSGRQFSNSRSEMNVSTLELGDSALYLCASSASDRTGNTIYFGEGSWLTVV.

This rearrangement joins TRBV5-1 to TRBJ2-1; TRBD2 agrees at 7 bases. CDR1 SGHRS and CDR2 YFSETQ come from the germline V gene. The CDR3 totals 15 residues. The V gene end was trimmed by 0 bases and the J gene end by 6 bases; junction bases not matched to a gene: 6. This CDR3 is CASSLASSGLNEQFF. The CDR3 region has the DNA TGCGCCAGCAGCTTGGCTTCTAGCGGCCTCAATGAGCAGTTCTTC. The variable domain in full, with the rest retrieved from reference TRBV5-1 and TRBJ2-1, is KAGVTQTPRYLIKTRGQQVTLSCSPISGHRSVSWYQQTPGQGLQFLFEYFSETQRNKGNFPGRFSGRQFSNSRSEMNVSTLELGDSALYLCASSLASSGLNEQFFGPGTRLTVL.

CDR3 region: CARSLEGPKEKLFF. CDR3 nucleotide sequence: TGTGCCAGAAGCTTAGAGGGGCCAAAGGAAAAACTGTTTTTT. The chain joins TRBV7-5 to TRBJ1-4; no check of the table's D call, TRBD1, against the DNA was made. TRBV7-5 is termed a pseudogene. The CDR3 is 14 residues long.

The rearrangement joins TRBV7-9 to TRBJ2-3, with D perhaps matching TRBD1 (6 bases). The CDR3 covers 14 residues. V shed 8 bases and J shed 2 bases, with 14 bases lying between them. In germline, CDR1 is SEHNR, CDR2 FQNEAQ (reference sequence). The DNA of the CDR3 is TGTGCCAGCGCCCACCACAGGGCCACAGATACGCAGTATTTT. Protein product: CASAHHRATDTQYF.

This clone was observed a single time. The sample has other DNA sequences that encode this CDR3 too. The J gene is TRBJ2-1, the V gene TRBV7-7; D is undetermined. V was pared by 3 bases and J by 2 bases, with 11 bases between. This CDR3 spans 15 amino acids. Germline CDR1 reads SSHAT; CDR2 reads FNYEAQ (reference sequence). CDR3 protein: CASSLSGGPYNEQFF. The DNA of the CDR3 is TGTGCCAGCAGCTTGTCAGGCGGCCCCTACAATGAGCAGTTCTTC. The variable domain in full, with the rest retrieved from reference TRBV7-7 and TRBJ2-1, is GAGVSQSPRYKVTKRGQDVTLRCDPISSHATLYWYQQALGQGPEFLTYFNYEAQPDKSGLPSDRFSAERPEGSISTLTIQRTEQRDSAMYRCASSLSGGPYNEQFFGPGTRLTVL.

V and J are TRBV30 and TRBJ1-2; D possibly corresponds to TRBD1 (6 bases). With 2 bases removed from V and 8 bases from J, the gap between germline ends came to 12 bases. CDR3 length: 12 residues. Germline-derived CDR1 and CDR2 are GTSNPN and SVGIG (reference sequence). The CDR3, as DNA: TGTGCCTGGAGTCATGGGGGGGGCGGCTACACCTTC. This sequence encodes CAWSHGGGGYTF.

The chain is built from TRBV5-1 and TRBJ1-2; D is ambiguous. Germline lookup yields CDR1 SGHRS and CDR2 YFSETQ. The CDR3 is made up of 12 amino acids. The germline V and J ends were trimmed by 2 bases and 6 bases, with 8 bases remaining between them. The CDR3 nucleotides read TGCGCCAGCAGCTTTGGCAGCGATGGCTACACCTTC. Translating it yields CASSFGSDGYTF.

The chain carries TRBV5-4 and TRBJ2-5, with 12 bases lining up with TRBD2. The CDR3 has 15 residues. The V and J ends lost 1 base and 4 bases, in that order; junction bases with no gene match: 2. Germline V gene data show CDR1 as SGHNT and CDR2 as YYREEE (reference sequence). CDR3 protein: CASSLLLAGGETQYF. The CDR3, as DNA: TGTGCCAGCAGCTTGCTACTAGCGGGGGGAGAGACCCAGTACTTC.

The V call is TRBV7-9, the J call TRBJ2-6, with D unclear. V lost 8 bases and J 0 bases, leaving 14 bases between the germline ends. CDR3 length: 16 amino acids. The germline V gene has CDR1 SEHNR and CDR2 FQNEAQ (reference sequence). This CDR3 is CASHGWTPSGANVLTF. In DNA, the CDR3 is TGTGCCAGCCACGGTTGGACCCCCTCTGGGGCCAACGTCCTGACTTTC.

The chain joins TRBV11-2 to TRBJ2-7; D gene ambiguous. In germline, CDR1 is SGHAT, CDR2 FQNNGV. The CDR3 has 13 amino acids. The V end lost 0 bases, the J end lost 7 bases, and 10 bases lay between the germline ends. CDR3 bases: TGTGCCAGCAGCTTAGATCCCCTGGGTGAGCAGTACTTC. This translates into CASSLDPLGEQYF.

This clone was seen just once. The same CDR3 can be traced to other DNA sequences in this sample. The chain employs TRBV7-3 and TRBJ2-2; the D gene could be TRBD1 or TRBD2 (6 bases each). Germline-derived CDR1 and CDR2 are SGHTA and FQGTGA. V was pared by 5 bases and J by 4 bases, with 11 bases between. This CDR3 is built from 14 residues. In nucleotides, the CDR3 is TGTGCCAGCAGCCCGGGGGCAGGCACCGGGGAGCTGTTTTTT. Protein: CASSPGAGTGELFF. Looking up the rest from reference TRBV7-3 and TRBJ2-2 gives the full variable domain: GAGVSQTPSNKVTEKGKYVELRCDPISGHTALYWYRQSLGQGPEFLIYFQGTGAADDSGLPNDRFFAVRPEGSVSTLKIQRTERGDSAVYLCASSPGAGTGELFFGEGSRLTVL.

V usage is TRBV9 and J usage is TRBJ2-6; perhaps TRBD1 as D (5 bases). CDR1 and CDR2 (germline): SGDLS, YYNGEE. Trimming left V 0 bases short and J 5 bases short, with 30 bases between. The CDR3 is 22 amino acids. The CDR3 DNA sequence: TGTGCCAGCAGCGTAGGATTACCTGGTGCGTGGCAGGGTCGTTCCCGGGCCAACGTCCTGACTTTC. Amino acid sequence: CASSVGLPGAWQGRSRANVLTF.

The J gene is TRBJ2-3, the V gene TRBV12-5; possible D gene TRBD2, 6 bases. V dropped 6 bases and J dropped 5 bases, with 24 bases sitting between them. There are 17 residues in the CDR3. Germline V gene data show CDR1 as LGHNT and CDR2 as FRNRAP. The CDR3 region has the DNA TGTGCTAGTGGCCCTCCTCGGGGGAAGGAGGGGATAGATACGCAGTATTTT. This translates into CASGPPRGKEGIDTQYF.

This chain links TRBV7-9 with TRBJ2-2; a weak D match, TRBD1 (5 bases). The CDR3 contains 16 residues. Germline CDR1 SEHNR, CDR2 FQNEAQ (reference sequence). Trimming took 1 base from V and 5 from J, leaving 14 bases between them. CDR3 in amino acids: CASSLGFQGSTGELFF. CDR3 sequence (DNA): TGTGCCAGCAGCTTAGGCTTCCAGGGTTCTACCGGGGAGCTGTTTTTT.

A word on this clone: Other DNA sequences from this sample encode an identical CDR3 as well. V and J are TRBV11-2 and TRBJ2-1; 7 bases fit TRBD1. Germline CDR1 and CDR2: SGHAT and FQNNGV. The CDR3 runs to 17 residues. V lost 0 bases and J lost 0; bases outside the gene matches: 5. CDR3 nucleotide sequence: TGTGCCAGCAGCTTAGATCTGGCAGGGGGCTCCTACAATGAGCAGTTCTTC. It is translated as CASSLDLAGGSYNEQFF. The complete variable domain, with remaining parts taken from reference TRBV11-2 and TRBJ2-1, reads EAGVAQSPRYKIIEKRQSVAFWCNPISGHATLYWYQQILGQGPKLLIQFQNNGVVDDSQLPKDRFSAERLKGVDSTLKIQPAKLEDSAVYLCASSLDLAGGSYNEQFFGPGTRLTVL.

The rearrangement uses TRBV11-2 and TRBJ2-3, with 10 bases that match TRBD2. J gave up 2 bases and V 0 bases, and 14 bases lay outside the gene matches. Germline values: CDR1 SGHAT, CDR2 FQNNGV. The CDR3 loop spans 20 amino acids. In DNA form, the CDR3 reads TGTGCCAGCAGCTTAGAAAGGCTAGCGGGAGTATTCGGTAACACAGATACGCAGTATTTT. Translating gives CASSLERLAGVFGNTDTQYF. Based on the CDR3 plus reference TRBV11-2 and TRBJ2-3, the full variable domain is EAGVAQSPRYKIIEKRQSVAFWCNPISGHATLYWYQQILGQGPKLLIQFQNNGVVDDSQLPKDRFSAERLKGVDSTLKIQPAKLEDSAVYLCASSLERLAGVFGNTDTQYFGPGTRLTVL.

The gene calls are TRBV5-1 and TRBJ2-2; TRBD2 matches at 8 bases. Germline lookup yields CDR1 SGHRS and CDR2 YFSETQ. The CDR3 is 15 residues long. The junction had 13 bases not matched to a gene; V was cut back by 7 bases and J by 8 bases. The CDR3: CASFGLAGGGGELFF. CDR3 DNA: TGCGCCAGCTTCGGACTAGCCGGAGGAGGGGGGGAGCTGTTTTTT.

In this sample, this clone turned up a few times. J is TRBJ1-1 and V is TRBV30, with D hard to call. Trimming removed 3 bases from V and 6 bases from J, with 8 bases in between. The CDR3 covers 11 residues. Germline V gene sequence: CDR1 GTSNPN, CDR2 SVGIG (reference sequence). The CDR3 protein is CAWRYGPEAFF. The DNA of the CDR3 is TGTGCCTGGAGATATGGTCCTGAAGCTTTCTTT.

This clone is a singleton in its sample. The V and J genes are TRBV7-2 and TRBJ1-2; unclear D gene. The ends were cut back, 3 bases at V and 3 bases at J, with 14 bases in the middle. Looked up from germline, CDR1 is SGHTA and CDR2 is FQGNSA. The CDR3 consists of 15 residues. In nucleotides, the CDR3 is TGTGCCAGCAGCTTCTCTTGGGGTTCCGACTATGGCTACACCTTC. This codes for CASSFSWGSDYGYTF.

The chain uses TRBV30 and TRBJ2-3; 12 bases line up with TRBD2. The junction had 6 bases not matched to a gene; V was cut back by 3 bases and J by 2 bases. CDR1 and CDR2 (germline): GTSNPN, SVGIG (reference sequence). The CDR3 spans 16 residues. CDR3 coding DNA: TGTGCCTGGAGCCGGGGACTAGCGGGTCCCACAGATACGCAGTATTTT. It translates to CAWSRGLAGPTDTQYF. The full variable domain, its missing parts supplied by reference TRBV30 and TRBJ2-3, is SQTIHQWPATLVQPVGSPLSLECTVEGTSNPNLYWYRQAAGRGLQLLFYSVGIGQISSEVPQNLSASRPQDRQFILSSKKLLLSDSGFYLCAWSRGLAGPTDTQYFGPGTRLTVL.